Sequencing of this TCR beta chain was carried out in a study of cytomegalovirus exposure and HLA in healthy donors. Researchers ran the PCR with 60 Vbeta and 13 Jbeta primers. Measured with immunoSEQ multiplex PCR; TCRdb has only the in-frame clones, and not every one. Of approximately 120,000 clones in the sample, approximately 71% were seen once. Note on this clone: Its antigen is currently unknown.

Points from the study as a whole: Most TCR sequences were uncommon, yet certain public TCRs appeared in many donors.

The specimen was PBMCs. This TCR derives from a man aged 40-55 years in good health and CMV-seronegative.

CDR3 region: CASRGVHEQYF. The DNA of the CDR3 is TGCGCCAGCAGAGGGGTCCACGAGCAGTACTTC. This chain uses TRBV4-1 with TRBJ2-7; TRBD1 is a possible D gene (5 bases). Trimming pared 6 bases from V and 5 bases from J, leaving 8 bases between. There are 11 residues in the CDR3. Germline assignment: CDR1 MGHRA and CDR2 YSYEKL.